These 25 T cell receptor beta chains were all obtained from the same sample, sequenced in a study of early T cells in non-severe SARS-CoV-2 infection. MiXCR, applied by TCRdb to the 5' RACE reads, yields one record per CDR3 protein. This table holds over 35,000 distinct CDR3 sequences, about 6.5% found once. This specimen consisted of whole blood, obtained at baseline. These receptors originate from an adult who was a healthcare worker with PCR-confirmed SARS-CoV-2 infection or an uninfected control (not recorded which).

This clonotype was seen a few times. CDR3: CSAPTSGEETQYF. The CDR3 DNA reads TGCAGTGCTCCCACTAGCGGGGAGGAGACCCAGTACTTC. The J gene is TRBJ2-5, the V gene TRBV20-1; 10 bases are shared with TRBD2. This CDR3 has 13 residues. The junction had 5 bases not matched to a gene; V was cut back by 5 bases and J by 5 bases. Germline loops: CDR1 DFQATT, CDR2 SNEGSKA (reference sequence).

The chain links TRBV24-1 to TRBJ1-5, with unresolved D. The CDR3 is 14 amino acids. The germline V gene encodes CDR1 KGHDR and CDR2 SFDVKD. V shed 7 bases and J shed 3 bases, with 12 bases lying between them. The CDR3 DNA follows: TGTGCCACCAGCATTCCGGGAGTCAATCAGCCCCAGCATTTT. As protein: CATSIPGVNQPQHF.

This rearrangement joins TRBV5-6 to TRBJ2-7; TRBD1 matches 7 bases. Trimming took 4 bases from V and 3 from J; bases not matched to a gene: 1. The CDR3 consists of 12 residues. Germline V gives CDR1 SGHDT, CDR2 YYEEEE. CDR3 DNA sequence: TGTGCCAGCAGCGGGGACAGCTACGAGCAGTACTTC. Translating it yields CASSGDSYEQYF.

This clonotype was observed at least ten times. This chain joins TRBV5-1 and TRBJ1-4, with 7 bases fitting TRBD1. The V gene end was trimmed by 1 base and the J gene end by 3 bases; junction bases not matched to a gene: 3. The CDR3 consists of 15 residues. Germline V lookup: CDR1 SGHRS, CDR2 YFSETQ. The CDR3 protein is CASSLSGTANEKLFF. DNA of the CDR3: TGCGCCAGCAGCTTGAGCGGGACAGCTAATGAAAAACTGTTTTTT.

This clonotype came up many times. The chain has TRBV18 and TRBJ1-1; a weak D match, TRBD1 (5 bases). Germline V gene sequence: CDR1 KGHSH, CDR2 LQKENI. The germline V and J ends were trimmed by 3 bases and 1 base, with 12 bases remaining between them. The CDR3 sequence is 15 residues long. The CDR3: CASSPPWGGNTEAFF. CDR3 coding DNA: TGTGCCAGCTCACCCCCATGGGGGGGGAACACTGAAGCTTTCTTT. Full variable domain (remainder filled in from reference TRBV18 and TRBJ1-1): NAGVMQNPRHLVRRRGQEARLRCSPMKGHSHVYWYRQLPEEGLKFMVYLQKENIIDESGMPKERFSAEFPKEGPSILRIQQVVRGDSAAYFCASSPPWGGNTEAFFGQGTRLTVV.

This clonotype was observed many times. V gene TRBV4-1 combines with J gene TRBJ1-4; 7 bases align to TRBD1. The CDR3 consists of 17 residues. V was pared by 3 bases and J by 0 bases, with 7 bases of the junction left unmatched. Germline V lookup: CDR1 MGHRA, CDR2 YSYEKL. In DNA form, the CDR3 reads TGCGCCAGCAGCCAGAGACAGGGATTGACAACTAATGAAAAACTGTTTTTT. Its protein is CASSQRQGLTTNEKLFF.

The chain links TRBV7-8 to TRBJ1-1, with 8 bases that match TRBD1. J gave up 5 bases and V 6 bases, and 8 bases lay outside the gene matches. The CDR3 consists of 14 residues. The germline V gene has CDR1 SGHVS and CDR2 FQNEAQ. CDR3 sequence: CASSEDRARTEAFF. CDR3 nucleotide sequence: TGTGCCAGCAGTGAGGACAGGGCACGAACTGAAGCTTTCTTT. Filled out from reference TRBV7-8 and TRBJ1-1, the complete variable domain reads GAGVSQSPRYKVAKRGQDVALRCDPISGHVSLFWYQQALGQGPEFLTYFQNEAQLDKSGLPSDRFFAERPEGSVSTLKIQRTQQEDSAVYLCASSEDRARTEAFFGQGTRLTVV.

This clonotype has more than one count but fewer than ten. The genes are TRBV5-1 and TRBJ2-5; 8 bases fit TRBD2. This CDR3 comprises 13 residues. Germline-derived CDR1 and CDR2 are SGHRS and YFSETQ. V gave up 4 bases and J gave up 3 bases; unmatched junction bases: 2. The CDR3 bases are TGCGCCAGCAGCGTTAGCGGGGAAGAGACCCAGTACTTC. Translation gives CASSVSGEETQYF.

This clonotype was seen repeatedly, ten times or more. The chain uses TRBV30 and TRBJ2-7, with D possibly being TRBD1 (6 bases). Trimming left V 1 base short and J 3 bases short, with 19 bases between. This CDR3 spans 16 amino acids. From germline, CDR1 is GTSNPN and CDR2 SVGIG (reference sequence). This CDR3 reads CAWSEPYRVGSYEQYF. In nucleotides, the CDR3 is TGTGCCTGGAGTGAACCCTACAGGGTTGGGAGCTACGAGCAGTACTTC.

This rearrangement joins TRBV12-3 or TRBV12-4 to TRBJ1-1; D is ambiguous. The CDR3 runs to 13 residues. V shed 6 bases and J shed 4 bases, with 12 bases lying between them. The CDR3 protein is CASSQEGSTEAFF. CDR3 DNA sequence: TGTGCCAGCAGCCAAGAAGGGAGCACTGAAGCTTTCTTT.

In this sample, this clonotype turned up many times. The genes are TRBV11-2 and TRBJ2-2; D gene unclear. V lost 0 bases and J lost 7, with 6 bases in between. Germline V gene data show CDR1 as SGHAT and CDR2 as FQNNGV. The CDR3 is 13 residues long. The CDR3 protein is CASSLEGGGELFF. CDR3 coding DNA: TGTGCCAGCAGCTTAGAGGGTGGCGGGGAGCTGTTTTTT.

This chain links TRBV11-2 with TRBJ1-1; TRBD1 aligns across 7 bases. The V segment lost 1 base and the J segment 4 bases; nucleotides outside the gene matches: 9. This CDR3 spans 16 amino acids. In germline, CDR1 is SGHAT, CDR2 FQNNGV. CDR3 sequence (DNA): TGTGCCAGCAGCTTAGTTTGGAGGGGGCGCGGCACTGAAGCTTTCTTT. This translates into CASSLVWRGRGTEAFF.

The chain's CDR3 is CASSTLTGLYGYTF. The CDR3 region has the DNA TGTGCCAGCAGTACCCTAACAGGGCTCTATGGCTACACCTTC. V and J are TRBV28 and TRBJ1-2; D is perhaps TRBD1 (6 bases). The V gene's germline CDR1 is MDHEN and CDR2 SYDVKM. Trimming removed 5 bases from V and 4 bases from J, with 14 bases in between. This CDR3 region has 14 residues.

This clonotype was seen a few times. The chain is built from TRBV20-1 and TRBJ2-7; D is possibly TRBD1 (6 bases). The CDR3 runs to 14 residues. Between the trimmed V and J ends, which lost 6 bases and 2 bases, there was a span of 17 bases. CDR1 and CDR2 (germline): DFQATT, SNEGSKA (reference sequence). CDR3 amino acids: CSARDMRGPYEQYF. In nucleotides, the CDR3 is TGCAGTGCCCGGGACATGAGGGGCCCCTACGAGCAGTACTTC.

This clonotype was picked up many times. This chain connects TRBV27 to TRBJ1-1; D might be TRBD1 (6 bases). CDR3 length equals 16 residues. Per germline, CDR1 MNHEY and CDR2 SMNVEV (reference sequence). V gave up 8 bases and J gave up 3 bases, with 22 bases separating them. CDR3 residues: CASRHLQGGGDTEAFF. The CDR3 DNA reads TGTGCCAGCCGCCACCTACAGGGAGGCGGCGACACTGAAGCTTTCTTT.

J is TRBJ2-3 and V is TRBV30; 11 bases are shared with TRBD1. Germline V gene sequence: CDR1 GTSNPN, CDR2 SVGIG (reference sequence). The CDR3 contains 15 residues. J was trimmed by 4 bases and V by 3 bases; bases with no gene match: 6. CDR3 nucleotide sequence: TGTGCCTGGAGAAAGGGACAGGGGGGCCCAGATACGCAGTATTTT. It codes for CAWRKGQGGPDTQYF.

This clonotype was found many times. The CDR3 DNA is TGTGCCTGGAGAGAGAGCACAGATACGCAGTATTTT. This translates into CAWRESTDTQYF. The V gene is TRBV30, the J gene TRBJ2-3; D unclear. Trimming stripped 3 bases from V and 0 bases from J, with 4 bases between. The CDR3 totals 12 residues. CDR1 and CDR2 from the germline V gene are GTSNPN and SVGIG (reference sequence).

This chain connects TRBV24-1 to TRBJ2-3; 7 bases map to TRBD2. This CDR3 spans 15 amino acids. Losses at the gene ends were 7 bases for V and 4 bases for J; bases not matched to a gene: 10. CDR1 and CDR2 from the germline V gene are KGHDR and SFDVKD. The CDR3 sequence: CATRGGGVPADTQYF. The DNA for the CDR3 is TGTGCCACCAGAGGCGGGGGAGTGCCCGCAGATACGCAGTATTTT.

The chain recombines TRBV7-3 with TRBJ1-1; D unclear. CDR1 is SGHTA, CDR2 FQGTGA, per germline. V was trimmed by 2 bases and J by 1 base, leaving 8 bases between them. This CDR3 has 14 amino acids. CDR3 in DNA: TGTGCCAGCAGCTTACGGGGAGAGAACACTGAAGCTTTCTTT. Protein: CASSLRGENTEAFF.

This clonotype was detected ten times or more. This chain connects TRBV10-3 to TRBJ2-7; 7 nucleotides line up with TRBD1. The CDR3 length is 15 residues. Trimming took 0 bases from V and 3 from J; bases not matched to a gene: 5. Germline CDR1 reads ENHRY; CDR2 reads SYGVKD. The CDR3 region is CAISESGTVGYEQYF. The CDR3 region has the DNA TGTGCCATCAGTGAGTCGGGGACAGTGGGCTACGAGCAGTACTTC.

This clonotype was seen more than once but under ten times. The CDR3 sequence: CASGTNTGELFF. Written as DNA, the CDR3 is TGTGCCAGCGGGACAAACACCGGGGAGCTGTTTTTT. This chain joins TRBV6-4 and TRBJ2-2, with a weak D call TRBD1 (6 bases). With 8 bases removed from V and 2 bases from J, the gap between germline ends came to 6 bases. Germline V lookup: CDR1 MRHNA, CDR2 SNTAGT. CDR3 size: 12 residues.

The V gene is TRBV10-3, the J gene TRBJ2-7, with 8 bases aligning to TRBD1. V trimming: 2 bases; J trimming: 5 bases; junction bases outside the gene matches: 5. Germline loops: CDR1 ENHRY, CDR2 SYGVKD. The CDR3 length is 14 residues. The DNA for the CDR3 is TGTGCCATCAGTGAGCCTGGACAGGGAAACGAGCAGTACTTC. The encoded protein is CAISEPGQGNEQYF.

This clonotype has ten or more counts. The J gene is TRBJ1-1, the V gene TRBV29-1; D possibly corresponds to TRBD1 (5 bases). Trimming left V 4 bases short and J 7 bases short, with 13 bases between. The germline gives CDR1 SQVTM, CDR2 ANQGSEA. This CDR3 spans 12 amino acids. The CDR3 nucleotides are TGCAGCGTTGTTGAGGGGTTTGATGAAGCTTTCTTT. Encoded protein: CSVVEGFDEAFF.

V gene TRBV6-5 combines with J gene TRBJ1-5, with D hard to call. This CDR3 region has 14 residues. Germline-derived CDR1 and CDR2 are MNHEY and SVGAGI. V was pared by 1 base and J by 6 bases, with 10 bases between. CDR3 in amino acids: CASSYYAGSQPQHF. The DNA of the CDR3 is TGTGCCAGCAGTTACTATGCGGGTAGTCAGCCCCAGCATTTT.

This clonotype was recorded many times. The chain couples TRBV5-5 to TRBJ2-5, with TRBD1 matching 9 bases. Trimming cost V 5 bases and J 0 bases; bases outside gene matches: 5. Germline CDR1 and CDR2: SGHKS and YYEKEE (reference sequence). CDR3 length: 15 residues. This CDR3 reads CASRSGQGYQETQYF. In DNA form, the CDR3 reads TGTGCCAGCAGGTCGGGACAGGGCTACCAAGAGACCCAGTACTTC.